One TCR beta chain is described in this entry. Its antigen is as yet unknown. This entry belongs to a study of T cell responses to AZD1222 COVID-19 vaccine. General study findings and limits: Close to half of all spike-specific TCRs reportedly target regions of the variants that are unmutated. Baseline seropositivity characterized only a handful of AZD1222 recipients. The donor group comprised mostly white British people and more females; the analysis possibly underestimated clonal diversity. Researchers report vaccine-associated CD4 TCRs spanning spike, with dominance at 160-218 and 743-854.

The CDR3 consists of 15 residues. V lost 5 bases to trimming and J lost 5 bases; unmatched junction nucleotides: 10. Germline CDR1 MNHEY, CDR2 SVGEGT. Produced via immunoSEQ multiplex PCR; TCRdb's table is partial and in-frame only. This sample yields around 120,000 clones, of which about 90% are seen a single time; 18% belongs to the top ten. This sequence originates from an adult in good health. J is TRBJ1-1 and V is TRBV6-2 or TRBV6-3, with TRBD1 identical over 8 bases. Material: peripheral blood, obtained on day 0 of MenACWY control vaccination. CDR3 residues: CASSTRQGWKTEAFF. Here the CDR3 DNA reads TGTGCCAGCAGTACCCGACAGGGGTGGAAAACTGAAGCTTTCTTT.